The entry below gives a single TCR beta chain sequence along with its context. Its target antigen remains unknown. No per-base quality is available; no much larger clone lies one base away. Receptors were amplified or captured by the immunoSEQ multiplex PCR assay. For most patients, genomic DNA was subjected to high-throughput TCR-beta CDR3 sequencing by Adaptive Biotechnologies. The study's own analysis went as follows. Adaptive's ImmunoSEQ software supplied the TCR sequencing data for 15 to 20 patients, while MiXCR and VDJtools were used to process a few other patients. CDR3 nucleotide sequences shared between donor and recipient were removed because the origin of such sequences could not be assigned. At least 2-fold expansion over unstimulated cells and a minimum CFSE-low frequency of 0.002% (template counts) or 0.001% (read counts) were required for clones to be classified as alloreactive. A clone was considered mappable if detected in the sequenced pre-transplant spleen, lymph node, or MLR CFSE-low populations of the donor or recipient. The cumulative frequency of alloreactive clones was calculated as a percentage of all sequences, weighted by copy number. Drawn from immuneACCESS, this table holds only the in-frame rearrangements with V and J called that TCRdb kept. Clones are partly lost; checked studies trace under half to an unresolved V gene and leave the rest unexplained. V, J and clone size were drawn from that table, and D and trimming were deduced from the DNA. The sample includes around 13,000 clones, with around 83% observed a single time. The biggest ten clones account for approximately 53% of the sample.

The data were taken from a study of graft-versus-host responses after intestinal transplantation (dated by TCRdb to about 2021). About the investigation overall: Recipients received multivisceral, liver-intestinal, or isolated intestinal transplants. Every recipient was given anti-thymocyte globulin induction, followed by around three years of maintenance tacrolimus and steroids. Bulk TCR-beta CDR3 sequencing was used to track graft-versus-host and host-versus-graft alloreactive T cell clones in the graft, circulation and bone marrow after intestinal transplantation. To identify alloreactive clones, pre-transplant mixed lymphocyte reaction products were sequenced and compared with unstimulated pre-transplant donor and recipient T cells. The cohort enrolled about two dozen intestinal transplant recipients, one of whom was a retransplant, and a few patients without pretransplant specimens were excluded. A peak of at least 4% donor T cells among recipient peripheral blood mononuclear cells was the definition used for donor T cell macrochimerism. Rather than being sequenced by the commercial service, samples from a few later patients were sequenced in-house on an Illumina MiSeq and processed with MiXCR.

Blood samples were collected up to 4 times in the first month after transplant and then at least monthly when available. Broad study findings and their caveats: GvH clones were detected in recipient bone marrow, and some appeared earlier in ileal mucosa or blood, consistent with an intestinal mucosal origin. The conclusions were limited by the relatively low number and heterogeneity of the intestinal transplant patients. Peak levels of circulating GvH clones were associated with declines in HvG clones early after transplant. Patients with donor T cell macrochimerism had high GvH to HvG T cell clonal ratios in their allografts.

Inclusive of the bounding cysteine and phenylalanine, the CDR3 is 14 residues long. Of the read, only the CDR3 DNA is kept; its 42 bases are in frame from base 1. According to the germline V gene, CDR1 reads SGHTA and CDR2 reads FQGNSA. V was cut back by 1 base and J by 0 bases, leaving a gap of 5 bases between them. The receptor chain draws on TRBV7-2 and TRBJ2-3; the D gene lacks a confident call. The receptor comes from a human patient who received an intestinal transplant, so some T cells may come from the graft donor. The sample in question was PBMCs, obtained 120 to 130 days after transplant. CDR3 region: CASSLVGSTDTQYF. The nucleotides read TGTGCCAGCAGCTTAGTCGGGAGCACAGATACGCAGTATTTT.